The TCR beta chain under discussion was sequenced for a study of T cells in Graves' hyperthyroidism and ophthalmopathy. The CDR3 regions of TCR beta were amplified from RNA transcripts. Researchers ran a first-round RT-PCR on the TCR CDR3 using the HTBI primer set. MiXCR, run by TCRdb on the multiplex PCR reads, gives a single entry per CDR3 protein. The table shows about 590,000 distinct CDR3 sequences, with less than 20% occurring only once. The sequenced sample was blood. This receptor was identified in a woman aged 25 to 39 with Graves' hyperthyroidism.

The chain's CDR3 is CASSSNPTATGELFF. The CDR3 DNA follows: TGTGCCAGCAGCTCAAACCCGACAGCCACCGGGGAGCTGTTTTTT. V is TRBV11-2 and J is TRBJ2-2; TRBD1 might be the D (5 bases). Trimming pared 4 bases from V and 4 bases from J, leaving 13 bases between. CDR3 length: 15 amino acids. Germline V gives CDR1 SGHAT, CDR2 FQNNGV.